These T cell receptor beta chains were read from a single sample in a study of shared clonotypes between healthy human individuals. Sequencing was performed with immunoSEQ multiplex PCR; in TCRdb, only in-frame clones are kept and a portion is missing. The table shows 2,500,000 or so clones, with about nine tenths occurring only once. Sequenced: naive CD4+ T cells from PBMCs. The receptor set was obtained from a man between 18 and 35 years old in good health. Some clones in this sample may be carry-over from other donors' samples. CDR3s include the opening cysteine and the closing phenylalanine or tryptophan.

CASSYSYGTRQYF TRBJ2-3 TRBV6-5
CASSQGLRDREQFF TRBJ2-1 TRBV4-2
CAISKQGLGTEAFF TRBJ1-1 TRBV10-3
CASSILLAGSYYEQYF TRBJ2-7 TRBV19
CASSLGLAGDNEQFF TRBJ2-1 TRBV7-9
CASSIGQANTEAFF TRBJ1-1 TRBV19
CASSLDSTYEQYF TRBJ2-7 TRBV11-3
CASRPATPRIAGRIEQYF TRBJ2-7 TRBV6-7
CASSLETGITGELFF TRBJ2-2 TRBV5-4
CASSFPGLAGVEQFF TRBJ2-1 TRBV5-4
CASSLGTGSEAFF TRBJ1-1 TRBV5-1
CASSSREGSYNEQFF TRBJ2-1 TRBV7-8
CASSLTSGTGEQYF TRBJ2-7 TRBV5-4
CASSPMQGVYEQYF TRBJ2-7 TRBV7-9
CASSVDRGTEAFF TRBJ1-1 TRBV9
CASSLASNYNEQFF TRBJ2-1 TRBV27
CASSPGLGSKETQYF TRBJ2-5 TRBV5-1
CASSYNSHFTGGVDEQYF TRBJ2-7 TRBV28
CASSRLGPGNTIYF TRBJ1-3 TRBV4-3
CASSLAGSTEAFF TRBJ1-1 TRBV5-1
CASSVVGATGANVLTF TRBJ2-6 TRBV9
CASSDSSSSSYNEQFF TRBJ2-1 TRBV2
CASNLGGDAADTQYF TRBJ2-3 TRBV25-1